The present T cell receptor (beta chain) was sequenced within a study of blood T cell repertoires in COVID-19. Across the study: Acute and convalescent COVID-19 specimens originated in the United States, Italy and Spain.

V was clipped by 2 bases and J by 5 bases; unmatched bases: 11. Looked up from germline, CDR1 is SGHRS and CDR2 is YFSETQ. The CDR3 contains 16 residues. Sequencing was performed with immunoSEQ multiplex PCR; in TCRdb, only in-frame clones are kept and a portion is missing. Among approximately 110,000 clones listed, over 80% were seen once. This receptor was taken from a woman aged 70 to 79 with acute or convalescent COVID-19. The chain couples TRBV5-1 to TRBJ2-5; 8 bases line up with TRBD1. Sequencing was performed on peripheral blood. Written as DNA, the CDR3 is TGCGCCAGCAGCTTAGTTCCTCGGACAGGGTCGGAGACCCAGTACTTC. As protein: CASSLVPRTGSETQYF.